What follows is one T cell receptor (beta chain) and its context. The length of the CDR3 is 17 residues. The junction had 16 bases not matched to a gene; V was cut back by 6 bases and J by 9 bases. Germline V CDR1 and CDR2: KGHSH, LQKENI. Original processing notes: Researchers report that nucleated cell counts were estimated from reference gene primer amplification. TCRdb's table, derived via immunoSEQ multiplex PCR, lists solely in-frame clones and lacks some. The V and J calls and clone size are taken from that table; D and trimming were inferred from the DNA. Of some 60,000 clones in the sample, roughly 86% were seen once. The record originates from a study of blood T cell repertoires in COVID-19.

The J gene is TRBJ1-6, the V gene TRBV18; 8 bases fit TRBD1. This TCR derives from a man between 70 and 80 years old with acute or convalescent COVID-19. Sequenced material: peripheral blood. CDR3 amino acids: CASSDRARGKGGSPLHF. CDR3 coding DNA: TGTGCCAGCTCGGACAGGGCCAGGGGGAAAGGGGGTTCACCCCTCCACTTT.